This is a list of T cell receptor beta chains from one sample in a study of shared clonotypes between healthy human individuals. Sequenced by immunoSEQ multiplex PCR; TCRdb stores in-frame clones only, minus some. The sample lists just under 95,000 clones, approximately 63% occurring once. What was sequenced was memory CD8+ T cells sorted from blood. These receptors all come from a young man in good health. Each CDR3 is given with its conserved first and last residue. The D gene is left open where the match is weak. Rows give clone size only sometimes, using once, few, many, or a class for an expanded clone.

J: TRBJ2-7
V: TRBV4-3
D: -
size: -
CDR3: CASSQDRGTATYEQYF
DNA: TGCGCCAGCAGCCAAGATCGGGGGACAGCGACCTACGAGCAGTACTTC

J: TRBJ1-5
V: TRBV11-2
D: -
size: -
CDR3: CASSRERNQPQHF
DNA: TGTGCCAGCAGCAGGGAACGCAATCAGCCCCAGCATTTT

J: TRBJ2-2
V: TRBV15
D: TRBD2
size: -
CDR3: CATNLLAGAPGELFF
DNA: TGTGCCACCAACCTTCTAGCGGGAGCGCCCGGGGAGCTGTTTTTT

J: TRBJ1-1
V: TRBV4-1
D: -
size: -
CDR3: CASSPWDGDTEAFF
DNA: TGCGCCAGCAGCCCTTGGGACGGAGACACTGAAGCTTTCTTT

J: TRBJ2-1
V: TRBV7-2
D: -
size: -
CDR3: CASSFHTRADHDEQFF
DNA: TGTGCCAGCAGCTTCCACACTAGGGCGGATCACGATGAGCAGTTCTTC

J: TRBJ1-1
V: TRBV28
D: -
size: once
CDR3: CASKWGTEAFF
DNA: TGTGCCAGTAAATGGGGCACTGAAGCTTTCTTT

J: TRBJ2-2
V: TRBV5-1
D: -
size: -
CDR3: CASSLFQTNTGELFF
DNA: TGCGCCAGCAGCTTGTTCCAGACGAACACCGGGGAGCTGTTTTTT

J: TRBJ2-7
V: TRBV15
D: -
size: few
CDR3: CATSRDLSYEQYF
DNA: TGTGCCACCAGCAGAGATCTGAGTTACGAGCAGTACTTC

J: TRBJ2-3
V: TRBV6-4
D: TRBD2
size: few
CDR3: CASSAGTSGSGADTQYF
DNA: TGTGCCAGCAGTGCCGGGACTAGCGGGAGTGGGGCAGATACGCAGTATTTT

J: TRBJ2-7
V: TRBV5-6
D: -
size: -
CDR3: CASSFLGKDEQYF
DNA: TGTGCCAGCAGCTTTCTGGGGAAGGACGAGCAGTACTTC

J: TRBJ2-1
V: TRBV27
D: TRBD1
size: -
CDR3: CASSLQQGRDNEQFF
DNA: TGTGCCAGCAGTTTACAACAGGGGCGCGACAATGAGCAGTTCTTC

J: TRBJ2-3
V: TRBV13
D: -
size: few
CDR3: CASSRRGGSTDTQYF
DNA: TGTGCCAGCAGCCGACGGGGTGGTAGCACAGATACGCAGTATTTT

J: TRBJ2-7
V: TRBV25-1
D: -
size: -
CDR3: CASSTGSNEQYF
DNA: TGTGCCAGCAGTACAGGGTCCAATGAGCAGTACTTC

J: TRBJ1-4
V: TRBV5-5
D: -
size: -
CDR3: CASSGPPQGGNEKLFF
DNA: TGTGCCAGCAGCGGGCCCCCACAGGGAGGGAATGAAAAACTGTTTTTT

J: TRBJ1-5
V: TRBV4-3
D: TRBD1
size: many
CDR3: CASSQGEGGAGSQPQHF
DNA: TGCGCCAGCAGCCAAGGTGAAGGGGGCGCAGGGTCTCAGCCCCAGCATTTT

J: TRBJ2-1
V: TRBV11-2
D: -
size: -
CDR3: CASSSLVPGEFF
DNA: TGTGCCAGCAGCTCCTTGGTCCCTGGTGAGTTCTTC

J: TRBJ2-7
V: TRBV11-2
D: -
size: -
CDR3: CASSLGGDRLWRQYF
DNA: TGTGCCAGCAGCTTAGGGGGGGACAGACTGTGGAGGCAGTACTTC

J: TRBJ2-7
V: TRBV11-2
D: -
size: -
CDR3: CASSFLRDPYEQYF
DNA: TGTGCCAGCAGCTTTCTCAGGGACCCCTACGAGCAGTACTTC

J: TRBJ2-5
V: TRBV19
D: TRBD1
size: -
CDR3: CASSMSRQGAQTQYF
DNA: TGTGCCAGTAGTATGTCCCGACAGGGGGCTCAGACCCAGTACTTC

J: TRBJ2-2
V: TRBV7-9
D: -
size: -
CDR3: CASSSQGSLNGGELFF
DNA: TGTGCCAGCAGCTCCCAGGGGAGCCTTAACGGCGGGGAGCTGTTTTTT

J: TRBJ2-1
V: TRBV4-3
D: TRBD2
size: -
CDR3: CASSQGETSGRDEQFF
DNA: TGCGCCAGCAGCCAAGGCGAGACTAGCGGGAGGGATGAGCAGTTCTTC

J: TRBJ2-7
V: TRBV5-6
D: -
size: -
CDR3: CASSFWTGKEQYF
DNA: TGTGCCAGCAGCTTTTGGACTGGTAAGGAGCAGTACTTC

J: TRBJ1-3
V: TRBV5-4
D: -
size: -
CDR3: CASSLGRQFGNTIYF
DNA: TGTGCCAGCAGCTTGGGTCGACAGTTCGGAAACACCATATATTTT

J: TRBJ1-1
V: TRBV5-6
D: -
size: -
CDR3: CASSLAPAGEAFF
DNA: TGTGCCAGCAGCCTGGCTCCGGCAGGGGAAGCTTTCTTT

J: TRBJ2-7
V: TRBV5-4
D: -
size: -
CDR3: CASSLGTLTYEQYF
DNA: TGTGCCAGCAGCTTGGGCACCCTAACCTACGAGCAGTACTTC

J: TRBJ2-3
V: TRBV25-1
D: -
size: -
CDR3: CASSRGDGTQYF
DNA: TGTGCCAGCAGTAGAGGGGACGGTACGCAGTATTTT

J: TRBJ1-2
V: TRBV9
D: TRBD1
size: -
CDR3: CASSPQGGSGYTF
DNA: TGTGCCAGCAGCCCGCAGGGGGGGAGTGGCTACACCTTC

J: TRBJ2-6
V: TRBV5-6
D: -
size: -
CDR3: CASSSLGANVLTF
DNA: TGTGCCAGCAGCTCATTAGGGGCCAACGTCCTGACTTTC

J: TRBJ1-2
V: TRBV6-4
D: -
size: -
CDR3: CASSDTQRSGGYTF
DNA: TGTGCCAGCAGTGACACACAGAGGAGCGGTGGCTACACCTTC

J: TRBJ2-1
V: TRBV28
D: TRBD1
size: -
CDR3: CASSYPGAPGQVADYNEQFF
DNA: TGTGCCAGCAGTTACCCGGGAGCTCCGGGACAGGTAGCGGACTACAATGAGCAGTTCTTC

J: TRBJ1-3
V: TRBV6-1
D: -
size: few
CDR3: CASSDSIASGNTIYF
DNA: TGTGCCAGCAGTGACTCAATTGCGAGTGGAAACACCATATATTTT

J: TRBJ2-5
V: TRBV7-9
D: TRBD2
size: -
CDR3: CASSRGTISGLETQYF
DNA: TGTGCCAGCAGCCGTGGGACTATAAGTGGGTTAGAGACCCAGTACTTC

J: TRBJ1-2
V: TRBV19
D: -
size: -
CDR3: CASSIARGNYGYTF
DNA: TGTGCCAGTAGTATTGCCCGGGGGAACTATGGCTACACCTTC

J: TRBJ1-4
V: TRBV4-2
D: -
size: few
CDR3: CASSSSPGQTNEKLFF
DNA: TGTGCCAGCAGCTCATCCCCCGGACAGACTAATGAAAAACTGTTTTTT

J: TRBJ2-1
V: TRBV5-6
D: TRBD2
size: -
CDR3: CASSPRKLAGDYEQFF
DNA: TGTGCCAGCAGCCCGCGAAAACTAGCGGGAGACTATGAGCAGTTCTTC

J: TRBJ1-5
V: TRBV4-1
D: TRBD1
size: -
CDR3: CASSQLAGGGHQPQHF
DNA: TGCGCCAGCAGCCAGCTGGCAGGGGGCGGACATCAGCCCCAGCATTTT

J: TRBJ2-5
V: TRBV5-8
D: TRBD2
size: -
CDR3: CASSPWTSGSQETQYF
DNA: TGTGCCAGCAGCCCTTGGACTAGCGGTTCTCAAGAGACCCAGTACTTC

J: TRBJ2-5
V: TRBV6-6
D: -
size: -
CDR3: CASSTRPGPETQYF
DNA: TGTGCCAGCAGTACCCGCCCCGGTCCCGAGACCCAGTACTTC

J: TRBJ2-7
V: TRBV7-6
D: TRBD2
size: few
CDR3: CASSSPGTIPPHEQYF
DNA: TGTGCCAGCAGCTCCCCGGGGACTATTCCCCCCCACGAGCAGTACTTC

J: TRBJ2-1
V: TRBV6-5
D: -
size: many
CDR3: CASSLEYNEQFF
DNA: TGTGCCAGCAGTCTAGAGTACAATGAGCAGTTCTTC

J: TRBJ1-4
V: TRBV19
D: TRBD1
size: -
CDR3: CASSRTGAPLINEKLFF
DNA: TGTGCCAGTAGTCGGACAGGGGCCCCACTAATCAATGAAAAACTGTTTTTT

J: TRBJ1-5
V: TRBV4-2
D: -
size: -
CDR3: CASSQDKGVGQPQHF
DNA: TGTGCCAGCAGCCAAGACAAGGGGGTAGGACAGCCCCAGCATTTT

J: TRBJ2-3
V: TRBV9
D: -
size: -
CDR3: CASSVGEEDTQYF
DNA: TGTGCCAGCAGCGTAGGTGAGGAAGATACGCAGTATTTT

J: TRBJ1-1
V: TRBV7-6
D: -
size: -
CDR3: CASSLGTEPEAFF
DNA: TGTGCCAGCAGCTTAGGGACAGAACCTGAAGCTTTCTTT

J: TRBJ2-7
V: TRBV7-2
D: -
size: few
CDR3: CASSLAEGVGSYEQYF
DNA: TGTGCCAGCAGCTTAGCCGAGGGGGTGGGTTCCTACGAGCAGTACTTC

J: TRBJ2-2
V: TRBV28
D: TRBD1
size: -
CDR3: CASSRGTGETGELFF
DNA: TGTGCCAGCAGTAGAGGGACAGGGGAAACCGGGGAGCTGTTTTTT

J: TRBJ2-5
V: TRBV19
D: -
size: once
CDR3: CASSMNSRDETQYF
DNA: TGTGCCAGTAGTATGAACAGCCGGGACGAGACCCAGTACTTC

J: TRBJ2-1
V: TRBV7-9
D: -
size: -
CDR3: CASSPTPVAPYSYNEQFF
DNA: TGTGCCAGCAGCCCAACCCCGGTTGCTCCCTATTCCTACAATGAGCAGTTCTTC

J: TRBJ2-1
V: TRBV4-2
D: TRBD1
size: -
CDR3: CASSQDSAGQVYNEQFF
DNA: TGTGCCAGCAGCCAAGATTCGGCTGGACAGGTCTACAATGAGCAGTTCTTC

J: TRBJ2-1
V: TRBV25-1
D: -
size: -
CDR3: CASRQNEQFF
DNA: TGTGCCAGCCGACAGAATGAGCAGTTCTTC

J: TRBJ1-5
V: TRBV4-1
D: -
size: medium-sized
CDR3: CASSQVGRKTGGQPQHF
DNA: TGCGCCAGCAGCCAAGTAGGTCGGAAGACCGGGGGTCAGCCCCAGCATTTT

J: TRBJ1-5
V: TRBV7-2
D: TRBD1
size: -
CDR3: CASSPVRQGGNQPQHF
DNA: TGTGCCAGCAGCCCCGTCCGACAGGGGGGCAATCAGCCCCAGCATTTT

J: TRBJ1-3
V: TRBV7-2
D: -
size: -
CDR3: CASTRGGSGNTIYF
DNA: TGTGCCAGCACAAGGGGGGGCTCTGGAAACACCATATATTTT

J: TRBJ2-1
V: TRBV29-1
D: TRBD2
size: -
CDR3: CSVRSGRMYNEQFF
DNA: TGCAGCGTTCGAAGCGGGAGGATGTACAATGAGCAGTTCTTC

J: TRBJ2-1
V: TRBV10-2
D: TRBD2
size: -
CDR3: CASSVNLRVASGRSSYNEQFF
DNA: TGCGCCAGCAGTGTCAATCTTCGGGTTGCTAGCGGGAGGAGCTCCTACAATGAGCAGTTCTTC

J: TRBJ2-7
V: TRBV27
D: -
size: -
CDR3: CASSLTGYEQYF
DNA: TGTGCCAGCAGCTTAACGGGGTACGAGCAGTACTTC

J: TRBJ1-1
V: TRBV15
D: -
size: -
CDR3: CATSRDLGSNTEAFF
DNA: TGTGCCACCAGCAGAGATCTCGGGTCGAACACTGAAGCTTTCTTT

J: TRBJ1-3
V: TRBV5-5
D: -
size: -
CDR3: CASSLDPGNTIYF
DNA: TGTGCCAGCAGCTTGGATCCTGGAAACACCATATATTTT

J: TRBJ2-1
V: TRBV2
D: -
size: -
CDR3: CASSDWGGGANEQFF
DNA: TGTGCCAGCAGTGATTGGGGAGGAGGGGCCAATGAGCAGTTCTTC

J: TRBJ2-7
V: TRBV7-2
D: TRBD2
size: -
CDR3: CASSPGLAGVEQYF
DNA: TGTGCCAGCAGCCCGGGACTAGCGGGAGTAGAGCAGTACTTC